This T cell receptor beta chain emerged from a study of cytomegalovirus exposure and HLA in healthy donors. At the level of the study: There were 90 million to 140 million unique TCR beta sequences, drawn from roughly 200 million T cells, in an earlier analysis.

The study, taken as a whole, reports: CMV serostatus was the only immune exposure information that was available. The study designated 164 TCR beta chains cytomegalovirus-associated.

The PCR ran on 60 Vbeta and 13 Jbeta primers. Clones were read by immunoSEQ multiplex PCR, and TCRdb kept only the in-frame ones, dropping some. This sample has fewer than 200,000 clones, with about 77% found just once. The CDR3 runs to 14 residues. Germline lookup yields CDR1 SGHNT and CDR2 YYREEE (reference sequence). V shed 5 bases and J 0 bases; nucleotides not matched to a gene: 4. To note about this clone: What it binds is not known.

This TCR came from a woman between 45 and 60 years old in good health and CMV-seronegative. The rearrangement links TRBV5-4 to TRBJ1-1; 7 bases are a match to TRBD1. Source material: PBMCs. DNA for the CDR3: TGTGCCAGCAGTTACAGGGGTCTGAACACTGAAGCTTTCTTT. This codes for CASSYRGLNTEAFF.